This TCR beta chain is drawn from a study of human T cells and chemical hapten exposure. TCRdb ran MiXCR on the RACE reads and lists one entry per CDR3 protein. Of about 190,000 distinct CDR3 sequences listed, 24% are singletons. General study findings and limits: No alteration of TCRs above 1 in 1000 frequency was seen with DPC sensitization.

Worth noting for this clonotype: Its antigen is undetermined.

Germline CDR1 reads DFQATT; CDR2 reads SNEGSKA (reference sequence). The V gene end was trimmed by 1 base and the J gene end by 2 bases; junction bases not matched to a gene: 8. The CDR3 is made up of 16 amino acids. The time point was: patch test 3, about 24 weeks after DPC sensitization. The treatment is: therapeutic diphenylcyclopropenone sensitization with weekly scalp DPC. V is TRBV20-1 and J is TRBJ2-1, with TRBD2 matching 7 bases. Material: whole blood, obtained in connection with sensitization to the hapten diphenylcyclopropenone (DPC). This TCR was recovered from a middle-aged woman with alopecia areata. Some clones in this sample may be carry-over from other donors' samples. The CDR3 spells CSARAVDGRTYNEQFF. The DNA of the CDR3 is TGCAGTGCTAGAGCTGTCGACGGGAGGACCTACAATGAGCAGTTCTTC.